The 6 T cell receptor beta chains listed next were all sequenced from one sample in a study of blood T cell repertoires in COVID-19. Only in-frame clones appear in the TCRdb table, and some are missing; sequencing was by immunoSEQ multiplex PCR. This table holds 95,000 to 150,000 clones, just over 70% found once. The source material was peripheral blood. These TCRs come from a human donor with acute or convalescent COVID-19. The donor label of this sample is uncertain.

This clone was picked up many times. This chain connects TRBV7-9 to TRBJ1-6; 8 nucleotides line up with TRBD1. Germline trimming cut 0 bases from V and 7 bases from J; bases unmatched to any gene: 5. The CDR3 is made up of 16 amino acids. Germline V gene data show CDR1 as SEHNR and CDR2 as FQNEAQ (reference sequence). The chain's CDR3 is CASSLAWGQANSPLHF. The CDR3 DNA reads as TGTGCCAGCAGCTTAGCGTGGGGACAGGCGAATTCACCCCTCCACTTT.

V usage is TRBV19 and J usage is TRBJ1-6, with D uncertain. The germline V gene has CDR1 LNHDA and CDR2 SQIVND (reference sequence). The V gene lost 4 bases and the J gene lost 6 bases, with 13 bases spanning the gap. This CDR3 has 15 amino acids. DNA for the CDR3: TGTGCCAGTAGTAGGCGGGAACACCGTAATTCACCCCTCCACTTT. Encoded protein: CASSRREHRNSPLHF.

The chain has TRBV19 and TRBJ1-5, with D unclear. The germline V gene has CDR1 LNHDA and CDR2 SQIVND (reference sequence). The germline V and J ends were trimmed by 4 bases and 0 bases, with 16 bases remaining between them. The CDR3 loop spans 17 amino acids. The CDR3 DNA sequence: TGTGCCAGTAGTAAGGATCGAGGTGCGCTTAGCAATCAGCCCCAGCATTTT. This encodes CASSKDRGALSNQPQHF.

This clone was counted a few times. The V and J genes are TRBV2 and TRBJ1-6, with 9 positions matching TRBD1. The trim removed 6 bases at V and 5 bases at J, leaving 17 bases unmatched. Germline V CDR1 and CDR2: SNHLY, FYNNEI. CDR3 size: 19 residues. DNA for the CDR3: TGTGCCAGCAGAGGATATCCGGGACAGGGAAGAATGGATAATTCACCCCTCCACTTT. As protein: CASRGYPGQGRMDNSPLHF.

This clone has ten or more counts. The chain links TRBV4-2 to TRBJ2-7, with 9 bases fitting TRBD1. This CDR3 is built from 13 residues. V lost 4 bases and J lost 6; bases outside the gene matches: 4. Germline V gene sequence: CDR1 LGHNA, CDR2 YNFKEQ. The CDR3 DNA follows: TGTGCCAGCAGCCGGGACAGGGACGGCGAGCAGTACTTC. This encodes CASSRDRDGEQYF.

This clone was seen more than once but under ten times. The J gene is TRBJ1-2, the V gene TRBV6-2 or TRBV6-3, with D tentatively TRBD1 (6 bases). This CDR3 has 14 amino acids. Germline assignment: CDR1 MNHEY and CDR2 SVGEGT. V was cut by 6 bases and J by 3 bases, with 14 bases left in between. The CDR3 bases are TGTGCCAGCAGCCCAGGGACAACAGACTATGGCTACACCTTC. Protein product: CASSPGTTDYGYTF.